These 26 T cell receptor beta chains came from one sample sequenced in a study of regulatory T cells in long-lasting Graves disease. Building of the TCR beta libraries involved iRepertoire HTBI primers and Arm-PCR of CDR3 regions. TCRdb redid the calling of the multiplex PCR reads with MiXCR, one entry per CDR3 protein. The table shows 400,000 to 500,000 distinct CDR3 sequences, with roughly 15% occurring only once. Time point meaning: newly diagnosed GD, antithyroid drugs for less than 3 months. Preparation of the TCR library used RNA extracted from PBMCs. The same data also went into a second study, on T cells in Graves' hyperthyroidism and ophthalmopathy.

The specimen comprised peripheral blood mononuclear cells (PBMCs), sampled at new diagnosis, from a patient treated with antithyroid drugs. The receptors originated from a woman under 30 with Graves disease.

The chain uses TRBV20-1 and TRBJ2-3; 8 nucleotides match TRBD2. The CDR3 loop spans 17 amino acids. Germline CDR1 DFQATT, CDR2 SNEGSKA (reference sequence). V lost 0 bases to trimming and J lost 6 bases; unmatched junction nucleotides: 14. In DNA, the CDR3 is TGCAGTGCTAGAGATCGAGATCCCGGGACTAGTTCTGATACGCAGTATTTT. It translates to CSARDRDPGTSSDTQYF.

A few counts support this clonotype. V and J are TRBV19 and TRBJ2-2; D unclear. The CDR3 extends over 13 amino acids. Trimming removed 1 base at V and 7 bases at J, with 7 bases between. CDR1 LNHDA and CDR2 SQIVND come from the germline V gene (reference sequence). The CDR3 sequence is CASSIVLYGELFF. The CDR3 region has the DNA TGTGCCAGTAGTATAGTTCTATACGGGGAGCTGTTTTTT.

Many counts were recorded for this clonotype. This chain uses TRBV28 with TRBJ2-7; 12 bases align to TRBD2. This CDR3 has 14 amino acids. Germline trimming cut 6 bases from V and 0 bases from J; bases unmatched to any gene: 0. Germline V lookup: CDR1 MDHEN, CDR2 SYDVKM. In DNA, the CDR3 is TGTGCCAGCAGGACTAGCGGGAGCTCCTACGAGCAGTACTTC. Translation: CASRTSGSSYEQYF.

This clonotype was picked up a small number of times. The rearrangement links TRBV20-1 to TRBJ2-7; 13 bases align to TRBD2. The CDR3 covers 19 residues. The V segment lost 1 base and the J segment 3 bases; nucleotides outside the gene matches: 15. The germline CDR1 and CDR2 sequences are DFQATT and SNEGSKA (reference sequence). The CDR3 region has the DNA TGCAGTGCTAGAGTAACCGGGACTAGCGGGACCCTCCTCCTCTACGAGCAGTACTTC. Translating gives CSARVTGTSGTLLLYEQYF.

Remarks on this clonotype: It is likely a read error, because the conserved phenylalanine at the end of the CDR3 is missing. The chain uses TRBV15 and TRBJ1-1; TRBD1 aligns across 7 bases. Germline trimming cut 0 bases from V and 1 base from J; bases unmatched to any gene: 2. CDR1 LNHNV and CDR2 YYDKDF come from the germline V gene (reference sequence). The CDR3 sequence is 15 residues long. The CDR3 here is CATSRDRGPNTEAFL. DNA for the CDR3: TGTGCCACCAGCAGAGATAGGGGGCCGAACACTGAAGCTTTCCTT.

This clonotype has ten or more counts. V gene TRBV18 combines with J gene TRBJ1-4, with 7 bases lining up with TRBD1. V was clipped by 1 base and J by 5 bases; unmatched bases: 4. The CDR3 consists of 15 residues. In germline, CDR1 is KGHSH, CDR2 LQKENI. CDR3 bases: TGTGCCAGCTCACCACTCGACAGGGTGAATGAAAAACTGTTTTTT. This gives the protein CASSPLDRVNEKLFF.

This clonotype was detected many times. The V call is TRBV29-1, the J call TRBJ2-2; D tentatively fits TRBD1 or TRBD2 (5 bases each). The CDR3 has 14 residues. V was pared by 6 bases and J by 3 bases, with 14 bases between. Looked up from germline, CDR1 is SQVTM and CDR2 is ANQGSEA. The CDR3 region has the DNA TGCAGCGTGGGGACCTCAACTTACACCGGGGAGCTGTTTTTT. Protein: CSVGTSTYTGELFF.

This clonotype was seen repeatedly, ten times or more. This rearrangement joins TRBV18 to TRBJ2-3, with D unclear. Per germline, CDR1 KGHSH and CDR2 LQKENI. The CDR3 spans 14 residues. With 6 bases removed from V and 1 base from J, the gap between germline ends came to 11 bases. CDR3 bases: TGTGCCAGCTCCGACAATATAGGCACAGATACGCAGTATTTT. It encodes CASSDNIGTDTQYF.

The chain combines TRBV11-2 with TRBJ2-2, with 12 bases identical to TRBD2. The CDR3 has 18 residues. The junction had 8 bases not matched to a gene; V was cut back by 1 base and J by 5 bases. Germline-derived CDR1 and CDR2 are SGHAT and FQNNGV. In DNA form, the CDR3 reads TGTGCCAGCAGCTTAGTTGGCCGACTAGCGGGAGATACCGGGGAGCTGTTTTTT. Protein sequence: CASSLVGRLAGDTGELFF.

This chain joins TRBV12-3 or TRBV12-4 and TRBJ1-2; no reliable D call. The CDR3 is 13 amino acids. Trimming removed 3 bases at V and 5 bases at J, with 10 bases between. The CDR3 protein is CASSFNAAYGYTF. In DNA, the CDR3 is TGTGCCAGCAGTTTTAATGCAGCGTATGGCTACACCTTC.

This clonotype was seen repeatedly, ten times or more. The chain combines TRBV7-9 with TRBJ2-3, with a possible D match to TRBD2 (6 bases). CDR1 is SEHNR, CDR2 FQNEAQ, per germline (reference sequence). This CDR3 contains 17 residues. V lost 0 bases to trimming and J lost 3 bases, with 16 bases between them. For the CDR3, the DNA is TGTGCCAGCAGCTTAGCGCTGGCTAGTCGGGGGACAGATACGCAGTATTTT. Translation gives CASSLALASRGTDTQYF.

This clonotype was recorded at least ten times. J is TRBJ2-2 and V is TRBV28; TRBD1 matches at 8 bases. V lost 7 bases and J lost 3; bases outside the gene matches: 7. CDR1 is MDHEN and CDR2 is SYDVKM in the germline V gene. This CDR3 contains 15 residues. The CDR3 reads CASKRQGTYTGELFF. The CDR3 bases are TGTGCCAGCAAACGACAGGGGACCTACACCGGGGAGCTGTTTTTT.

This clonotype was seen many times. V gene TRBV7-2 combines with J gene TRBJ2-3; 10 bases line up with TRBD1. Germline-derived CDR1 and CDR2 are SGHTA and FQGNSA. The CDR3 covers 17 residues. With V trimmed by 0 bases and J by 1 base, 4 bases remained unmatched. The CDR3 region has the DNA TGTGCCAGCAGCTTAGCGCGACAGGGGGCGGGCACAGATACGCAGTATTTT. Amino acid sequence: CASSLARQGAGTDTQYF. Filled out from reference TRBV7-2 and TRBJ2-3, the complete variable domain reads GAGVSQSPSNKVTEKGKDVELRCDPISGHTALYWYRQSLGQGLEFLIYFQGNSAPDKSGLPSDRFSAERTGGSVSTLTIQRTQQEDSAVYLCASSLARQGAGTDTQYFGPGTRLTVL.

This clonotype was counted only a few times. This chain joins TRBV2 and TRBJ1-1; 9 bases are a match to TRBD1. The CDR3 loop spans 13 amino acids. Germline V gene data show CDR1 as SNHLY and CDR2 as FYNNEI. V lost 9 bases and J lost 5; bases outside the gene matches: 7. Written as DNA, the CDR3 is TGTGCCAGTGGGGACAGGGAGATAACTGAAGCTTTCTTT. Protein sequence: CASGDREITEAFF.

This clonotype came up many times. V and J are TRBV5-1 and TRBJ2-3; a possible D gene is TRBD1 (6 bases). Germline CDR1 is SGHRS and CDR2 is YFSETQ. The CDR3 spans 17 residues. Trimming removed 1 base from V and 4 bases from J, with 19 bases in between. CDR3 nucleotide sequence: TGCGCCAGCAGCTTGATCCGACAGACTCAGGGGCCAGATACGCAGTATTTT. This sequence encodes CASSLIRQTQGPDTQYF.

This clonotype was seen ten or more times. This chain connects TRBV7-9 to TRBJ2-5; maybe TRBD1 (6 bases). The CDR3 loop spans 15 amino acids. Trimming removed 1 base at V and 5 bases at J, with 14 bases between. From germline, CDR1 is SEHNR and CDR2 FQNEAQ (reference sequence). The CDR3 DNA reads TGTGCCAGCAGCTTAGGGGACATTGCACTGGAGACCCAGTACTTC. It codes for CASSLGDIALETQYF.

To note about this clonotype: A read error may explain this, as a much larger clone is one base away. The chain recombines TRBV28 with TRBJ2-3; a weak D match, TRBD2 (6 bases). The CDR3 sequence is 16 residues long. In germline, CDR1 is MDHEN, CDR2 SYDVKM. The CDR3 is CASSFPPSASTDTHYF. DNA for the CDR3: TGTGCCAGCAGTTTCCCGCCTAGCGCCAGCACAGATACGCATTATTTT.

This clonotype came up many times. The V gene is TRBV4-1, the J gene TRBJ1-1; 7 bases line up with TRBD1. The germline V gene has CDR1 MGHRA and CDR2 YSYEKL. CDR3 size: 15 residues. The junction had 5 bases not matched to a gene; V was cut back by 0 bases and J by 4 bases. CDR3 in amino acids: CASSQETGLSTEAFF. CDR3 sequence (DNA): TGCGCCAGCAGCCAAGAGACAGGGCTGAGCACTGAAGCTTTCTTT.

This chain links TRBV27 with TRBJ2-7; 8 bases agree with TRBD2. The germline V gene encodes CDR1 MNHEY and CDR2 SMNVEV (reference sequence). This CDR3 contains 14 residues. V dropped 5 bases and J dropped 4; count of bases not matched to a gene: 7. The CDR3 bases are TGTGCCAGCAGTCCACAGGGACTAGGTTACGAGCAGTACTTC. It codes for CASSPQGLGYEQYF.

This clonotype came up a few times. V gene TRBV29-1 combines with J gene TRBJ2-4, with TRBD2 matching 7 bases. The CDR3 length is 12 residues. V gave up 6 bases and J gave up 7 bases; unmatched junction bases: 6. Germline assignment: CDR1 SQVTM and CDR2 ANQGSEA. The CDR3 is CSVRTSVNIQYF. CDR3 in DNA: TGCAGCGTCAGGACTAGTGTTAACATTCAGTACTTC.

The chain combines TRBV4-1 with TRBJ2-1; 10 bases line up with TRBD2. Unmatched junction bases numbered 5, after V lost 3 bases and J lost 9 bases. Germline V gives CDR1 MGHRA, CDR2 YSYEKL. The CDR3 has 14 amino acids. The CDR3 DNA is TGCGCCAGCAGCCACGGGAGACTAGCGGGTGAGCAGTTCTTC. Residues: CASSHGRLAGEQFF.

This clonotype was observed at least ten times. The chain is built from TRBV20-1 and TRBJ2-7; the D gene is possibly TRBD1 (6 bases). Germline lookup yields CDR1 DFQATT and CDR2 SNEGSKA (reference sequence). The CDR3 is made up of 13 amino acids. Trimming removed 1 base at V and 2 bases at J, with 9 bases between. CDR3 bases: TGCAGTGCTAGAGGGGACAAGACCTACGAGCAGTACTTC. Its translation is CSARGDKTYEQYF.

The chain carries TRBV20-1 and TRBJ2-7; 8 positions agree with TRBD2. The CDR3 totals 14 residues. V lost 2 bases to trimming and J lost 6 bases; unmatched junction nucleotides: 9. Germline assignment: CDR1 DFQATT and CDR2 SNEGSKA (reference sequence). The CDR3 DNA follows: TGCAGTGCTAGACCCAGCGGGAGTTTTCCCGAGCAGTACTTC. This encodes CSARPSGSFPEQYF.

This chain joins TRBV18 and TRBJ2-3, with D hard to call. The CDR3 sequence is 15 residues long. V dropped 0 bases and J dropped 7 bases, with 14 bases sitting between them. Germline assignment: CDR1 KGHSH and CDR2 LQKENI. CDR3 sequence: CASSPPNGSRYTQYF. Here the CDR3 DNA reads TGTGCCAGCTCACCACCGAACGGGTCCAGATATACGCAGTATTTT.

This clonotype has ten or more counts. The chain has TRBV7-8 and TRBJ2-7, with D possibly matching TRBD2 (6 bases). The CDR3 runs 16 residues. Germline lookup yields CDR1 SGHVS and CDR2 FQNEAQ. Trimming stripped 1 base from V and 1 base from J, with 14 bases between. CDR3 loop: CASSLEGGRLSYEQYF. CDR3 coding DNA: TGTGCCAGCAGCTTAGAGGGAGGCCGTCTTTCCTACGAGCAGTACTTC.

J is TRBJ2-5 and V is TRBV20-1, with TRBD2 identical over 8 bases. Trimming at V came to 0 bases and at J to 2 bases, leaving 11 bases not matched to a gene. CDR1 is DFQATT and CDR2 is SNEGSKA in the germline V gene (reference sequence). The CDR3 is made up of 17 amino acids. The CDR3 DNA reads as TGCAGTGCTAGAGAGGCCTTTAGGGCTAGCGGGCAAGAGACCCAGTACTTC. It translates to CSAREAFRASGQETQYF.